The TCR beta chain described here comes from a study of early T cells in non-severe SARS-CoV-2 infection. For the study at large: Unsorted whole blood bulk RNA was sequenced, with unpaired chains. Study results and limitations: VDJdb matches were skewed toward anti-spike CD8 T cell responses.

Researchers attached unique molecular identifiers to individual cDNA molecules. TCRdb fed the 5' RACE reads into MiXCR, producing one record per CDR3 protein. The sample lists approximately 56,000 distinct CDR3 sequences, around a tenth occurring once. This clonotype was seen many times. Its antigen is still unknown. Germline lookup yields CDR1 SGHVS and CDR2 FNYEAQ. The CDR3 is made up of 16 amino acids. Trimming removed 5 bases from V and 9 bases from J, with 23 bases in between. Material: whole blood. The chain carries TRBV7-6 and TRBJ2-1, with a possible D match to TRBD2 (6 bases). The sequence derives from an adult who was a healthcare worker with PCR-confirmed SARS-CoV-2 infection or an uninfected control (not recorded which). In nucleotides, the CDR3 is TGTGCCAGCAGCCCAGGAGGGCTAGACCCCCCCGCTGAGCAGTTCTTC. This sequence encodes CASSPGGLDPPAEQFF.